These T cell receptor beta chains were read from a single sample in a study of beta chain features in type 1 diabetes. Profiled with immunoSEQ multiplex PCR; TCRdb holds only in-frame clones, not every one. The sample carries about 650,000 clones, around 12% recorded once. Specimen: naive CD4+ T cells from blood. The origin of the receptors is a man aged 30 to 39 with type 1 diabetes. CDR3s include the opening cysteine and the closing phenylalanine or tryptophan.

j_gene: TRBJ1-1
v_gene: TRBV5-6
CDR3aa: CASSLGLGELTEAFF

j_gene: TRBJ1-5
v_gene: TRBV6-5
CDR3aa: CASSYFRMQPQHF

j_gene: TRBJ2-7
v_gene: TRBV5-1
CDR3aa: CASTEGAQSYEQYF

j_gene: TRBJ1-2
v_gene: TRBV29-1
CDR3aa: CSVGRQGRFDGYTF

j_gene: TRBJ2-5
v_gene: TRBV6-5
CDR3aa: CAIGTSGGKTQYF

j_gene: TRBJ2-5
v_gene: TRBV30
CDR3aa: CAWTPGGIVTQYF

j_gene: TRBJ2-7
v_gene: TRBV7-2
CDR3aa: CASSSGQGYHEQYF

j_gene: TRBJ2-5
v_gene: TRBV11-2
CDR3aa: CASSLGYQSVTQYF

j_gene: TRBJ2-7
v_gene: TRBV5-4
CDR3aa: CASSLDGGGAYEQYF

j_gene: TRBJ2-6
v_gene: TRBV7-6
CDR3aa: CASSLTGAGANVLTF

j_gene: TRBJ2-2
v_gene: TRBV29-1
CDR3aa: CSAATLNTGELFF

j_gene: TRBJ2-7
v_gene: TRBV10-3
CDR3aa: CAISGKGKGSYEQYF

j_gene: TRBJ1-5
v_gene: TRBV6-5
CDR3aa: CASSYVEGGQPQHF

j_gene: TRBJ2-7
v_gene: TRBV11-2
CDR3aa: CASSLGRRYEQYF

j_gene: TRBJ2-1
v_gene: TRBV7-2
CDR3aa: CASSLGTAYNEQFF

j_gene: TRBJ2-7
v_gene: TRBV27
CDR3aa: CASSLIRAGSHYEQYF

j_gene: TRBJ2-1
v_gene: TRBV10-3
CDR3aa: CAISAILAGGTPYNEQFF

j_gene: TRBJ1-3
v_gene: TRBV4-3
CDR3aa: CASSPKGVSPRDTIYF

j_gene: TRBJ1-4
v_gene: TRBV11-2
CDR3aa: CASSFFATNEKLFF

j_gene: TRBJ2-6
v_gene: TRBV4-1
CDR3aa: CASSQGGSGGFSSGANVLTF

j_gene: TRBJ2-6
v_gene: TRBV7-9
CDR3aa: CASSPELSGANVLTF

j_gene: TRBJ1-2
v_gene: TRBV10-3
CDR3aa: CAISGQGKGDYGYTF

j_gene: TRBJ1-1
v_gene: TRBV14
CDR3aa: CASSQVVRGTEAFF

j_gene: TRBJ2-5
v_gene: TRBV2
CDR3aa: CASSEGGRETQYF

j_gene: TRBJ2-7
v_gene: TRBV6-5
CDR3aa: CASSYTRTGVYEQYF

j_gene: TRBJ2-1
v_gene: TRBV6-5
CDR3aa: CASKPPAYNEQFF

j_gene: TRBJ2-2
v_gene: TRBV9
CDR3aa: CASSVGYGGKLGTGELFF

j_gene: TRBJ2-7
v_gene: TRBV14
CDR3aa: CASSQLISSRYEQYF

j_gene: TRBJ1-4
v_gene: TRBV18
CDR3aa: CASSPQDTYNEKLFF

j_gene: TRBJ1-4
v_gene: TRBV5-5
CDR3aa: CASSLGRQENEKLFF

j_gene: TRBJ1-6
v_gene: TRBV7-9
CDR3aa: CASSLEGTGDSPLHF

j_gene: TRBJ2-5
v_gene: TRBV29-1
CDR3aa: CSVPPAGGRSETQYF

j_gene: TRBJ2-3
v_gene: TRBV4-3
CDR3aa: CASSQGGRWDTDTQYF

j_gene: TRBJ1-1
v_gene: TRBV23-1
CDR3aa: CAIRGGTEAFF

j_gene: TRBJ1-6
v_gene: TRBV25-1
CDR3aa: CASSESDRWNSPLHF

j_gene: TRBJ1-5
v_gene: TRBV7-2
CDR3aa: CASSLGQGGRQPQHF

j_gene: TRBJ1-1
v_gene: TRBV18
CDR3aa: CASSLGDPATNTEAFF

j_gene: TRBJ1-5
v_gene: TRBV25-1
CDR3aa: CASSMGGQGQPQHF

j_gene: TRBJ2-7
v_gene: TRBV7-6
CDR3aa: CASSLAQRYEQYF

j_gene: TRBJ2-1
v_gene: TRBV11-2
CDR3aa: CASSLDVGGHYNEQFF

j_gene: TRBJ1-5
v_gene: TRBV2
CDR3aa: CASSVGGGRGFQPQHF

j_gene: TRBJ1-4
v_gene: TRBV4-2
CDR3aa: CASSQESEKLFF

j_gene: TRBJ2-7
v_gene: TRBV30
CDR3aa: CAWSVSAVSEQYF

j_gene: TRBJ2-1
v_gene: TRBV6-5
CDR3aa: CASSYSGQRYYNEQFF

j_gene: TRBJ1-2
v_gene: TRBV11-2
CDR3aa: CASSDQTWGGYTF

j_gene: TRBJ2-1
v_gene: TRBV18
CDR3aa: CASSPGGQGYNEQFF

j_gene: TRBJ1-1
v_gene: TRBV9
CDR3aa: CASSVGQGRNTEAFF

j_gene: TRBJ2-3
v_gene: TRBV19
CDR3aa: CATEGRTRTDTQYF

j_gene: TRBJ2-7
v_gene: TRBV19
CDR3aa: CASAPSGVVYEQYF

j_gene: TRBJ1-2
v_gene: TRBV5-4
CDR3aa: CASSFSEGYTF

j_gene: TRBJ2-5
v_gene: TRBV28
CDR3aa: CASSRPGQGTRGQETQYF

j_gene: TRBJ2-1
v_gene: TRBV6-6
CDR3aa: CASSRIHNEQFF

j_gene: TRBJ2-1
v_gene: TRBV7-2
CDR3aa: CASSLTSYNEQFF

j_gene: TRBJ1-2
v_gene: TRBV11-2
CDR3aa: CASSPGTAFGYTF

j_gene: TRBJ2-7
v_gene: TRBV4-2
CDR3aa: CASSPTDRDYEQYF